One and the same sample provided the 8 T cell receptor beta chains below, sequenced in a study of T cells in Graves' hyperthyroidism and ophthalmopathy. The investigators amplified TCR beta CDR3 regions from RNA transcripts. HTBI primers were employed in a first-round RT-PCR of the TCR CDR3. TCRdb independently ran MiXCR on the multiplex PCR reads; one entry per CDR3 protein. In the table there are about 59,000 distinct CDR3 sequences, roughly 50% of which are singletons. The sample taken for sequencing was blood. Receptor source: a woman aged 55 to 70 with Graves' ophthalmopathy.

This clonotype was recorded at least ten times. The CDR3 region has the DNA TGTGCCAGCAGCAATAGAACCGGGACTTCGAACACCGGGGAGCTGTTTTTT. It codes for CASSNRTGTSNTGELFF. The chain links TRBV7-3 to TRBJ2-2; D perhaps matches TRBD2 (6 bases). The V end lost 5 bases, the J end lost 0 bases, and 16 bases lay between the germline ends. Germline loops: CDR1 SGHTA, CDR2 FQGTGA. CDR3 length equals 17 residues.

This clonotype was detected many times. The chain has TRBV6-1 and TRBJ1-2, with a weak D call TRBD1 (6 bases). Trimming cost V 2 bases and J 7 bases, with 11 bases left between them. This CDR3 region has 13 residues. Germline CDR1 reads MNHNS; CDR2 reads SASEGT. The DNA for the CDR3 is TGTGCCAGCAGTGAATACAGGGCTCTTGGCTACACCTTC. This encodes CASSEYRALGYTF.

The V gene is TRBV7-2, the J gene TRBJ1-6; 9 nucleotides agree with TRBD1. V shed 6 bases, J shed 11 bases, and the junction held 8 bases outside the gene matches. There are 14 residues in the CDR3. Germline values: CDR1 SGHTA, CDR2 FQGNSA. CDR3 amino acids: CASSWGQGRTPLHF. The CDR3, as DNA: TGTGCCAGCAGTTGGGGACAGGGCAGGACACCCCTCCACTTT.

V is TRBV6-2 or TRBV6-3 and J is TRBJ2-7; 10 bases map to TRBD1. This CDR3 comprises 17 residues. Germline V gives CDR1 MNHEY, CDR2 SVGEGT. Germline trimming cut 4 bases from V and 3 bases from J; bases unmatched to any gene: 12. CDR3 protein: CASSWGRRGQGRYEQYF. Here the CDR3 DNA reads TGTGCCAGCAGTTGGGGTCGGCGGGGACAGGGGCGCTACGAGCAGTACTTC.

As to this clonotype: The DNA is omitted, as the CDR3 cannot be located on it reliably, and the CDR3 follows TCRdb's listing. This chain connects TRBV9 to TRBJ2-5; TRBD1, the table's D call, was not compared with the DNA. The CDR3 is 21 amino acids in total, end residues counted. Germline lookup yields CDR1 SGDLS and CDR2 YYNGEE. Here the CDR3 reads CASSVFTGNTGELFFGETQYF.

This clonotype appeared many times. V usage is TRBV7-2 and J usage is TRBJ2-1; weak D call: TRBD2 (6 bases). Trimming took off 3 bases at V and 12 bases at J, with 9 bases between the two ends. CDR1 and CDR2 from the germline V gene are SGHTA and FQGNSA. There are 11 residues in the CDR3. The CDR3 protein is CASSFEGGQFF. CDR3 sequence (DNA): TGTGCCAGCAGCTTCGAGGGAGGGCAGTTCTTC.

This clonotype is medium-sized. This sequence joins TRBV15 and TRBJ1-2, with 7 nucleotides matching TRBD1. Germline-derived CDR1 and CDR2 are LNHNV and YYDKDF (reference sequence). The J segment lost 10 bases and the V segment lost 0 bases, leaving 11 bases of the junction unmatched. This CDR3 is 15 amino acids long. CDR3 region: CATSRDLGQTAFYTF. In nucleotides, the CDR3 is TGTGCCACCAGCAGAGATTTGGGACAGACGGCTTTCTACACCTTC.

The chain links TRBV20-1 to TRBJ1-1, with 7 bases that match TRBD1. The CDR3 contains 14 residues. CDR1 DFQATT and CDR2 SNEGSKA come from the germline V gene (reference sequence). V was pared by 6 bases and J by 1 base, with 8 bases of the junction left unmatched. The CDR3 sequence: CSAGGDRQNTEAFF. The CDR3 DNA sequence: TGCAGTGCCGGAGGGGACAGACAGAACACTGAAGCTTTCTTT.